This is a list of T cell receptor beta chains from one sample in a study of Graves' ophthalmopathy and Graves' hyperthyroidism. A single record per CDR3 protein comes from TCRdb applying MiXCR to the multiplex PCR reads. The data hold around 16,000 distinct CDR3 sequences, with 46% observed a single time. Sequenced: peripheral blood. The receptors were sampled from a woman aged 35 to 49 with stable Graves' hyperthyroidism. The conserved cysteine and the conserved F or W are not part of the CDR3 here. The D gene is left open where the match is weak. The size entry is marked missing in some rows and otherwise reads once, few, many or a size class.

SPGASGMGWETQY,TRBD2,TRBV20-1,TRBJ2-5,NA
SARVIWTSGHLGPKETQY,TRBD2,TRBV20-1,TRBJ2-5,NA
ATGTGVEQY,TRBD1,TRBV2,TRBJ2-7,NA
ASSSFSGPLEAF,NA,TRBV5-4,TRBJ1-1,NA
ATMGRGEQF,TRBD2,TRBV24-1,TRBJ2-1,NA
ASISYRDHGYT,NA,TRBV28,TRBJ1-2,NA
ASSLMGQGSTGELV,TRBD1,TRBV5-1,TRBJ2-2,NA
ASSQGGLASGGQETQY,TRBD2,TRBV4-2,TRBJ2-5,NA
ASSFGPSYEQY,NA,TRBV27,TRBJ2-7,NA
ASSFGTGGGAQY,TRBD1,TRBV7-2,TRBJ2-5,large
ASSLLAGDPGDTQY,TRBD2,TRBV7-3,TRBJ2-3,many
SASRALSSYNEQF,NA,TRBV20-1,TRBJ2-1,many
ATSLSGLYNEQF,NA,TRBV24-1,TRBJ2-1,NA
ASARDGANVYT,NA,TRBV27,TRBJ1-2,few
ASSFSQAGQY,NA,TRBV5-6,TRBJ2-7,many
AWSQGGMLVYGYT,NA,TRBV30,TRBJ1-2,NA
ASSLTRARAKNIQY,NA,TRBV24-1,TRBJ2-4,NA
AIGTGTDYNEQF,TRBD1,TRBV15,TRBJ2-1,medium-sized
ASSMGHQPQH,NA,TRBV19,TRBJ1-5,NA
ASSATGTGGAEQY,TRBD1,TRBV6-1,TRBJ2-7,many
AIRNQGISETQY,NA,TRBV10-3,TRBJ2-5,NA
ATSAWRERAGQF,TRBD2,TRBV24-1,TRBJ2-1,medium-sized
SATVANTGELF,NA,TRBV29-1,TRBJ2-2,NA
ASSFVGGNTEAF,NA,TRBV24-1,TRBJ1-1,NA
ASSRLANEQF,TRBD2,TRBV5-1,TRBJ2-1,few
ASIPGMRVNTEAF,NA,TRBV2,TRBJ1-1,medium-sized
SASSGYEQY,NA,TRBV20-1,TRBJ2-7,NA
ASSLDRQYGYT,NA,TRBV5-4,TRBJ1-2,NA
ASRGDPLLDEKLF,NA,TRBV2,TRBJ1-4,NA
ASKQTGPSNQQF,NA,TRBV12-3/TRBV12-4,TRBJ2-1,once
ASSMEAGDNEQF,NA,TRBV5-8,TRBJ2-1,many
ATSDPGGASNQPQH,NA,TRBV24-1,TRBJ1-5,NA